A selection of T cell receptor beta chains follows, all from one sample in a study of cytomegalovirus exposure and HLA in healthy donors. Sequenced by immunoSEQ multiplex PCR; TCRdb stores in-frame clones only, minus some. The sample carries about 160,000 clones, about 88% recorded once. Sequenced sample: PBMCs. The receptor set was obtained from a man aged 18 to 29 in good health and CMV-seropositive. The CDR3 runs from the conserved cysteine through the conserved F or W. A D gene is named only where the DNA matches it firmly. A clone size is listed for some rows: how often the clone was seen (once, few, many), or a class if it is expanded.

J gene,V gene,clone size,D gene,CDR3 DNA,CDR3 protein
TRBJ2-7,TRBV30,-,TRBD1,TGTGCCCATAATCCCCAGGGGGCCAGGGAGCAGTACTTC,CAHNPQGAREQYF
TRBJ1-1,TRBV27,-,-,TGTGCCAGCAGCCCTACAGGGTACACTGAAGCTTTCTTT,CASSPTGYTEAFF
TRBJ1-5,TRBV6-1,-,-,TGTGCCAGCAGTGAGAGGGGGAATCAGCCCCAGCATTTT,CASSERGNQPQHF
TRBJ2-5,TRBV9,-,TRBD1,TGTGCCAGCAGCGGACCGGGACAGGGGCAAGAGACCCAGTACTTC,CASSGPGQGQETQYF
TRBJ2-5,TRBV30,-,TRBD1,TGTGCCTGGAGGAGGACAGGGGGGTACCAAGAGACCCAGTACTTC,CAWRRTGGYQETQYF
TRBJ1-1,TRBV29-1,-,TRBD1,TGCAGCGTTGAAGATCGGATTTGGGGGACAGCCCTAATGAACACTGAAGCTTTCTTT,CSVEDRIWGTALMNTEAFF
TRBJ2-4,TRBV6-1,-,TRBD1,TGTGCCAGCAGTGTTGGGACAGGGTTGGGCGGCATAAACATTCAGTACTTC,CASSVGTGLGGINIQYF
TRBJ1-3,TRBV7-2,-,-,TGTGCCAGCAGCTTAGCGGCGGCAGTCTCTGGAAACACCATATATTTT,CASSLAAAVSGNTIYF
TRBJ1-1,TRBV13,-,-,TGTGCCAGCAGCTTAGGCAGGGTGGGAGGAAAAAACACTGAAGCTTTCTTT,CASSLGRVGGKNTEAFF
TRBJ2-4,TRBV11-1,once,-,TGTGCCAGCAGCCCCCTTACTAGTGACATTCAGTACTTC,CASSPLTSDIQYF
TRBJ2-3,TRBV15,-,TRBD2,TGTGCCACCAGCACACAACTAGCGGGGGGCGTAGATACGCAGTATTTT,CATSTQLAGGVDTQYF
TRBJ2-7,TRBV15,-,-,TGTGCCACCAGCAGAGATTCGAGAGAGCAGTACTTC,CATSRDSREQYF
TRBJ1-2,TRBV7-2,once,-,TGTGCCAGCAGCTTAGTTGGAGATGGCTACACCTTC,CASSLVGDGYTF
TRBJ1-1,TRBV28,-,TRBD1,TGTGCCAGCAGTTCGACAGGGGCGGTGAACACTGAAGCTTTCTTT,CASSSTGAVNTEAFF
TRBJ1-1,TRBV19,-,TRBD1,TGTGCCAGTAGTATACACCGGGACAGTGGAACTGAAGCTTTCTTT,CASSIHRDSGTEAFF
TRBJ2-5,TRBV6-1,-,-,TGTGCCAGCAGTGAGGGCCCGAGTCAAGAGACCCAGTACTTC,CASSEGPSQETQYF
TRBJ2-7,TRBV7-8,-,TRBD1,TGTGCCAGCAGCCTAGGGACAGGGGCCCGGTACGAGCAGTACTTC,CASSLGTGARYEQYF
TRBJ1-2,TRBV30,-,TRBD1,TGTGCCTGGGATTTCGGACAGGAGCGACATGGCTACACCTTC,CAWDFGQERHGYTF
TRBJ2-1,TRBV30,-,TRBD1,TGTGCCTCCGTAAGGGGACAGGCCTACAATGAGCAGTTCTTC,CASVRGQAYNEQFF
TRBJ1-1,TRBV25-1,few,-,TGTGCCAGCTTAAGCCCCGGGAGAAACACTGAAGCTTTCTTT,CASLSPGRNTEAFF
TRBJ2-3,TRBV5-1,-,-,TGCGCCAGCCGAGTAAGCACAGATACGCAGTATTTT,CASRVSTDTQYF
TRBJ1-6,TRBV2,-,-,TGTGCCAGCAGTGAAGCGGGGGGAGCCGGCGTGGGGTCACCCCTCCACTTT,CASSEAGGAGVGSPLHF